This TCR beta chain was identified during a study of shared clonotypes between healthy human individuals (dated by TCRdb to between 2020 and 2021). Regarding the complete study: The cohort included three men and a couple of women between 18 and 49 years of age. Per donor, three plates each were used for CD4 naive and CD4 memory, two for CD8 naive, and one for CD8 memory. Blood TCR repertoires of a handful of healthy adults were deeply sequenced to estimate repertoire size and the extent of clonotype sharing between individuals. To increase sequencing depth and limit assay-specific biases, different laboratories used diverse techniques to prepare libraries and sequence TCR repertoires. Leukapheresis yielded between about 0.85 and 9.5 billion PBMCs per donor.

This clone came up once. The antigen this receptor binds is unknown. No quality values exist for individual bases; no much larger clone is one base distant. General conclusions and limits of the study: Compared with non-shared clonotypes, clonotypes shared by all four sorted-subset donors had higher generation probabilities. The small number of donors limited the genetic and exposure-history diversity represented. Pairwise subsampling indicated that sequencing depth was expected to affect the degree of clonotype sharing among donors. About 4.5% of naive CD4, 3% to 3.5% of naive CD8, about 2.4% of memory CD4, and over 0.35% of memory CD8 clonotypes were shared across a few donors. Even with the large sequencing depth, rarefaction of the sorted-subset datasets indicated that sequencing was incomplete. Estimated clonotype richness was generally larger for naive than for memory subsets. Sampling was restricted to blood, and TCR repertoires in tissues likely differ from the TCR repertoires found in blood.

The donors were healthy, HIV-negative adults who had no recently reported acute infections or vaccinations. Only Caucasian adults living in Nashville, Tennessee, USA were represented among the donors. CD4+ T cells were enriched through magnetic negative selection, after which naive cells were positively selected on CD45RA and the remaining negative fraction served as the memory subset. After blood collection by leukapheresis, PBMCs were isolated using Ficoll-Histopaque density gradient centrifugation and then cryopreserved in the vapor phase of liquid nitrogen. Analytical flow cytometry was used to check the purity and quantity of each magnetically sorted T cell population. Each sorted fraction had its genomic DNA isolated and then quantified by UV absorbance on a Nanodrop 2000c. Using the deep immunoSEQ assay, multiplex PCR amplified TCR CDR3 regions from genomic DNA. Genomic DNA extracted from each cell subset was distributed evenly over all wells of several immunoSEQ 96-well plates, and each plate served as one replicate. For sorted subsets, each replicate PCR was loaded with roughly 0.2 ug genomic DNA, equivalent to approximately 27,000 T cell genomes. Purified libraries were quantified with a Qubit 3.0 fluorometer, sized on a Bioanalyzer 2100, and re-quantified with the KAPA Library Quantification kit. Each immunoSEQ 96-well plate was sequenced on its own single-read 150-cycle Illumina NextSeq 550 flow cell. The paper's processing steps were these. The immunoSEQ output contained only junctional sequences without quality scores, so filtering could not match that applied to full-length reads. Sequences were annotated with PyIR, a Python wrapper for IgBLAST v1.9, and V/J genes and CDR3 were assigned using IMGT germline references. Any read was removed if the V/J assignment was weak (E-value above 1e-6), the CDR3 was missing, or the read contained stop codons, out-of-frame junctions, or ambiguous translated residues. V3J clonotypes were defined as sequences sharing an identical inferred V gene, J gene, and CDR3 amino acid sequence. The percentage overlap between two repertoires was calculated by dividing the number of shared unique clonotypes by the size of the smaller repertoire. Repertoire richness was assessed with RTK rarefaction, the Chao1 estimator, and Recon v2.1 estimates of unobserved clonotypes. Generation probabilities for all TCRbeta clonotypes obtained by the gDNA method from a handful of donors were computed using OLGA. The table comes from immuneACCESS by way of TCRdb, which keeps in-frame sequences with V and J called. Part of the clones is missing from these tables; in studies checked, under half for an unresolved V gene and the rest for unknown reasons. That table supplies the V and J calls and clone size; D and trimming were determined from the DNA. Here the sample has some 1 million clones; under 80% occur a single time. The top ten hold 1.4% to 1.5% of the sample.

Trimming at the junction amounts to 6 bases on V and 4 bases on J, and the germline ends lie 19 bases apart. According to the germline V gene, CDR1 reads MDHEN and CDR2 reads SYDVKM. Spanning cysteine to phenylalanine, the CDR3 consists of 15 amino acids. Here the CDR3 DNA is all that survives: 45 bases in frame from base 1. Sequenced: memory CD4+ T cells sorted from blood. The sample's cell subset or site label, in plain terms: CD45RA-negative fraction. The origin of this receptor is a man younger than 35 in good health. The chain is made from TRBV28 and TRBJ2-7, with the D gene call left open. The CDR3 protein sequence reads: CASSPPDQRVYEQYF. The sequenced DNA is TGTGCCAGCAGCCCTCCGGACCAAAGGGTATACGAGCAGTACTTC.